This entry describes one T cell receptor beta chain. TCRdb reprocessed the reads with MiXCR, giving one entry per CDR3 protein. The sample holds about 140,000 distinct CDR3 sequences, roughly 6.5% seen once. V was trimmed by 1 base and J by 0 bases, leaving 16 bases between them. The CDR3 has 18 amino acids. CDR1 is MGHRA, CDR2 YSYEKL, per germline. These data belong to a study of T cell repertoires in cytomegalovirus infection. The chain employs TRBV4-1 and TRBJ1-5; no clear D. This clonotype was sampled from a human donor in good health (CMV status not recorded). Some clones in this sample may be carry-over from other donors' samples. Sequencing used PBMCs. The CDR3 sequence is CASSQAQREGRSNQPQHF. In nucleotides, the CDR3 is TGCGCCAGCAGCCAAGCCCAGAGGGAAGGCCGTAGCAATCAGCCCCAGCATTTT.